The clone carrying this T cell receptor beta chain was counted ten times or more. The antigen is unknown. The source of the sample is a study of T cells in Graves' hyperthyroidism and ophthalmopathy. In germline, CDR1 is MNHEY, CDR2 SVGAGI. This CDR3 comprises 15 residues. The V end was cut by 2 bases, the J end by 6 bases, with 13 bases between. Amplification of TCR beta CDR3 regions used RNA as the template. The HTBI primer set drove a first-round RT-PCR of the TCR CDR3. TCRdb used MiXCR to reprocess the multiplex PCR reads, holding one entry per CDR3 protein. The sample consists of some 370,000 distinct CDR3 sequences, roughly a sixth of them appearing once. PBMCs came from more than 9 ml fresh peripheral blood. Notes on the study in general: Model output signaled ophthalmopathy a median 6.5 months ahead of onset.

The chain joins TRBV6-5 to TRBJ2-2; TRBD1 or TRBD2 may be the D gene (6 bases each). The sequenced sample consisted of blood. This TCR derives from a woman aged 25-40 years with Graves' hyperthyroidism that later progressed to Graves' ophthalmopathy. The CDR3 coding sequence is TGTGCCAGCAGTTACGGGGGGCTAACCCCCGGGGAGCTGTTTTTT. Translation: CASSYGGLTPGELFF.